This T cell receptor beta chain emerged from a study of blood T cell repertoires in COVID-19. Measured with immunoSEQ multiplex PCR; TCRdb has only the in-frame clones, and not every one. The data contain approximately 210,000 clones, approximately 81% of them singletons. The source is a woman aged 45-65 years with acute COVID-19. The sequenced sample was PBMCs or T cells enriched from blood (not recorded which).

The CDR3 nucleotides read TGTGCCATCAAAGGGGACTCGACCCTTTCCTACGAGCAGTACTTC. Translating gives CAIKGDSTLSYEQYF. J is TRBJ2-7 and V is TRBV10-3; D is perhaps TRBD2 (6 bases). This CDR3 comprises 15 residues. Germline assignment: CDR1 ENHRY and CDR2 SYGVKD. The germline V and J ends were trimmed by 7 bases and 1 base, with 17 bases remaining between them.